Shown below are 14 T cell receptor beta chains from a single sample sequenced in a study of cytomegalovirus exposure and HLA in healthy donors. The PCR was carried out with 60 Vbeta primers and 13 Jbeta primers. TCRdb's copy holds only in-frame clones and misses some; the assay was immunoSEQ multiplex PCR. The sample has 130,000 to 150,000 clones, 80% seen once. Sequenced input: PBMCs. The source of these receptors is a man in his forties in good health and CMV-seronegative.

The chain employs TRBV5-1 and TRBJ1-4; 8 bases fit TRBD1. CDR3 size: 18 residues. Germline CDR1 SGHRS, CDR2 YFSETQ. With V trimmed by 4 bases and J by 0 bases, 11 bases remained unmatched. CDR3 coding DNA: TGCGCCAGCAGCCCCGGACAGGGTTCTATTGCAACTAATGAAAAACTGTTTTTT. Protein sequence: CASSPGQGSIATNEKLFF.

The V gene is TRBV7-2, the J gene TRBJ2-7; 7 bases line up with TRBD2. In germline, CDR1 is SGHTA, CDR2 FQGNSA. The CDR3 extends over 13 amino acids. The junction had 6 bases not matched to a gene; V was cut back by 6 bases and J by 4 bases. CDR3 amino acids: CASSGGGRYEQYF. The CDR3 nucleotides read TGTGCCAGCAGTGGGGGGGGAAGGTACGAGCAGTACTTC.

Here the CDR3 DNA reads TGTGCCAGCAGCTCAGGACAGGGCCTGGAGCCCCAGCATTTT. The encoded protein is CASSSGQGLEPQHF. The J gene is TRBJ1-5, the V gene TRBV7-9; 8 bases are a match to TRBD1. Germline CDR1 SEHNR, CDR2 FQNEAQ (reference sequence). The CDR3 is 14 residues long. Trimming cost V 4 bases and J 8 bases; bases outside gene matches: 7.

This clone appeared a few times. The chain joins TRBV28 to TRBJ1-2, with a weak D call TRBD1 (6 bases). This CDR3 is 16 amino acids long. The germline V gene has CDR1 MDHEN and CDR2 SYDVKM. Trimming shortened V by 5 bases and J by 6 bases, and 22 bases separated the two germline ends. In DNA, the CDR3 is TGTGCCAGCAGTGAAGCCGATTTGGGGGCATACGATGGCTACACCTTC. This sequence encodes CASSEADLGAYDGYTF.

The rearrangement joins TRBV29-1 to TRBJ2-1, with 8 bases aligning to TRBD1. The CDR3 is made up of 15 amino acids. V was clipped by 0 bases and J by 8 bases; unmatched bases: 9. Germline loops: CDR1 SQVTM, CDR2 ANQGSEA. The CDR3 sequence is CSVEERTGHWDEQFF. In DNA, the CDR3 is TGCAGCGTTGAAGAGAGGACAGGGCACTGGGATGAGCAGTTCTTC.

The chain recombines TRBV5-5 with TRBJ1-2, with 9 bases lining up with TRBD1. Germline lookup yields CDR1 SGHKS and CDR2 YYEKEE (reference sequence). Unmatched junction bases numbered 20, after V lost 3 bases and J lost 5 bases. This CDR3 is 19 amino acids long. CDR3 in DNA: TGTGCCAGCAGCTATACCGCCGGTTGGACAGGGGCCCAGGGATATGGCTACACCTTC. Translating gives CASSYTAGWTGAQGYGYTF.

The chain employs TRBV2 and TRBJ2-5; possibly TRBD1 for D (6 bases). This CDR3 is built from 13 residues. The V gene's germline CDR1 is SNHLY and CDR2 FYNNEI. Trimming shortened V by 6 bases and J by 2 bases, and 10 bases separated the two germline ends. The CDR3 sequence: CASRFGQQETQYF. The CDR3, as DNA: TGTGCCAGCAGATTCGGACAGCAAGAGACCCAGTACTTC. Variable domain in full (rest from reference TRBV2 and TRBJ2-5): EPEVTQTPSHQVTQMGQEVILRCVPISNHLYFYWYRQILGQKVEFLVSFYNNEISEKSEIFDDQFSVERPDGSNFTLKIRSTKLEDSAMYFCASRFGQQETQYFGPGTRLLVL.

This chain uses TRBV29-1 with TRBJ1-2; D is perhaps TRBD1 (5 bases). V was trimmed by 2 bases and J by 0 bases, leaving 13 bases between them. Germline CDR1 SQVTM, CDR2 ANQGSEA. CDR3 length equals 15 residues. This CDR3 reads CSVEKWGSSNYGYTF. The DNA for the CDR3 is TGCAGCGTTGAAAAATGGGGCAGTTCTAACTATGGCTACACCTTC.

The genes are TRBV6-6 and TRBJ2-1, with no clear D. The CDR3 has 14 residues. V dropped 7 bases and J dropped 6 bases, with 16 bases sitting between them. Per the germline V gene, CDR1 is MNHNY and CDR2 is SVGAGI (reference sequence). DNA for the CDR3: TGTGCCAGCATCTCCTCCTACTCCGGCAATGAGCAGTTCTTC. Residues: CASISSYSGNEQFF.

This clone came up once. This chain joins TRBV7-2 and TRBJ2-7, with 8 bases fitting TRBD2. Germline CDR1 reads SGHTA; CDR2 reads FQGNSA. With 4 bases clipped from V and 5 bases from J, the junction kept 13 bases outside the gene matches. This CDR3 is built from 16 residues. The CDR3 sequence: CASSYWTGGGGNEQYF. For the CDR3, the DNA is TGTGCCAGCAGCTATTGGACGGGGGGGGGCGGCAACGAGCAGTACTTC.

The chain combines TRBV6-5 with TRBJ2-7; TRBD2 matches 7 bases. J was trimmed by 1 base and V by 4 bases; bases with no gene match: 10. CDR1 and CDR2 from the germline V gene are MNHEY and SVGAGI. This CDR3 spans 16 amino acids. CDR3 region: CASSFLQFGGSYEQYF. The CDR3 DNA sequence: TGTGCCAGCAGTTTTCTCCAATTCGGGGGGTCCTACGAGCAGTACTTC.

V gene TRBV15 combines with J gene TRBJ1-4, with a tentative D call TRBD1 (5 bases). The V end lost 3 bases, the J end lost 8 bases, and 16 bases lay between the germline ends. CDR3 length: 15 residues. Germline V CDR1 and CDR2: LNHNV, YYDKDF (reference sequence). The CDR3 region is CATSSPGGGWEKLFF. CDR3 sequence (DNA): TGTGCCACCAGCAGCCCTGGCGGGGGGTGGGAAAAACTGTTTTTT. The complete variable domain, with remaining parts taken from reference TRBV15 and TRBJ1-4, reads DAMVIQNPRYQVTQFGKPVTLSCSQTLNHNVMYWYQQKSSQAPKLLFHYYDKDFNNEADTPDNFQSRRPNTSFCFLDIRSPGLGDTAMYLCATSSPGGGWEKLFFGSGTQLSVL.

This chain uses TRBV7-9 with TRBJ2-3; tentatively, D is TRBD2 (6 bases). Between the trimmed V and J ends, which lost 3 bases and 6 bases, there was a span of 13 bases. The CDR3 has 14 residues. CDR1 SEHNR and CDR2 FQNEAQ come from the germline V gene (reference sequence). CDR3 DNA: TGTGCCAGCAGCTTTAGGGACTCCCGCGATACGCAGTATTTT. Translation gives CASSFRDSRDTQYF.

The chain combines TRBV2 with TRBJ2-5; 7 bases line up with TRBD2. The V segment lost 3 bases and the J segment 5 bases; nucleotides outside the gene matches: 9. The CDR3 runs to 15 residues. Germline loops: CDR1 SNHLY, CDR2 FYNNEI. CDR3 in DNA: TGTGCCAGCAGTGAGGGGGAGGGGTTCGTTGAGACCCAGTACTTC. Its translation is CASSEGEGFVETQYF.